The rows below give T cell receptor beta chains drawn from one sample of a study of shared T cell receptors in the human thymus. The protocol was immunoSEQ multiplex PCR, while the TCRdb copy is restricted to in-frame clones and leaves out a portion. The sample includes fewer than 700,000 clones, around 87% of them seen just once. These sequences were also reported in another study, on human thymus T cells.

Sequencing was carried out using thymocytes. These TCRs come from a boy younger than two with a congenital heart defect. The CDR3 runs from the conserved cysteine through the conserved F or W. The D gene is left open where the match is weak. Not every row has a clone size; where given, it reads once, few, many or a size class.

j_gene: TRBJ2-7
abundance: NA
v_gene: TRBV14
d_gene: TRBD2
CDR3aa: CASSRKLPGLAAHSYEQYF
CDR3nt: TGTGCCAGCAGCCGTAAACTCCCGGGACTAGCGGCACACTCCTACGAGCAGTACTTC

j_gene: TRBJ2-7
abundance: NA
v_gene: TRBV4-3
d_gene: NA
CDR3aa: CASSQDSRRAYEQYF
CDR3nt: TGCGCCAGCAGCCAAGATAGTCGGCGGGCCTACGAGCAGTACTTC

j_gene: TRBJ2-3
abundance: NA
v_gene: TRBV18
d_gene: NA
CDR3aa: CASSPLGPGGWSTDTQYF
CDR3nt: TGTGCCAGCTCACCATTGGGCCCCGGGGGATGGAGCACAGATACGCAGTATTTT

j_gene: TRBJ2-7
abundance: NA
v_gene: TRBV7-9
d_gene: NA
CDR3aa: CASSPQGTSSSSYEQYF
CDR3nt: TGTGCCAGCAGCCCACAAGGGACTTCTTCAAGCTCCTACGAGCAGTACTTC

j_gene: TRBJ2-3
abundance: NA
v_gene: TRBV6-5
d_gene: TRBD2
CDR3aa: CASSPSGDTDTQYF
CDR3nt: TGTGCCAGCAGTCCTAGCGGGGACACAGATACGCAGTATTTT

j_gene: TRBJ2-7
abundance: few
v_gene: TRBV19
d_gene: NA
CDR3aa: CASPPGGSYEQYF
CDR3nt: TGTGCCAGTCCCCCCGGGGGTTCCTACGAGCAGTACTTC

j_gene: TRBJ2-1
abundance: NA
v_gene: TRBV11-2
d_gene: TRBD2
CDR3aa: CASSFLQRECPFNEQFF
CDR3nt: TGTGCCAGCAGCTTTCTACAGCGGGAGTGCCCTTTCAATGAGCAGTTCTTC

j_gene: TRBJ2-7
abundance: NA
v_gene: TRBV27
d_gene: TRBD2
CDR3aa: CASSSGLAYEQYF
CDR3nt: TGTGCCAGCAGTTCCGGACTAGCCTACGAGCAGTACTTC

j_gene: TRBJ1-1
abundance: NA
v_gene: TRBV6-5
d_gene: NA
CDR3aa: CASSYVGDLRGTEAFF
CDR3nt: TGTGCCAGCAGTTACGTAGGCGACTTAAGGGGTACTGAAGCTTTCTTT

j_gene: TRBJ2-1
abundance: NA
v_gene: TRBV27
d_gene: TRBD2
CDR3aa: CASSLSTLGPAGGNEQFF
CDR3nt: TGTGCCAGCAGTTTATCGACCCTCGGACCCGCGGGGGGAAATGAGCAGTTCTTC

j_gene: TRBJ2-7
abundance: NA
v_gene: TRBV30
d_gene: NA
CDR3aa: CAWSVSYEQYF
CDR3nt: TGTGCCTGGAGTGTTAGCTACGAGCAGTACTTC

j_gene: TRBJ2-7
abundance: NA
v_gene: TRBV30
d_gene: TRBD2
CDR3aa: CAWSHSGTSYHEQYF
CDR3nt: TGTGCCTGGAGTCACTCCGGGACTAGCTACCACGAGCAGTACTTC

j_gene: TRBJ2-6
abundance: NA
v_gene: TRBV7-9
d_gene: NA
CDR3aa: CASSPGTPGSHGANVLTF
CDR3nt: TGTGCCAGCAGCCCGGGGACTCCCGGGAGTCACGGGGCCAACGTCCTGACTTTC

j_gene: TRBJ2-7
abundance: NA
v_gene: TRBV7-9
d_gene: NA
CDR3aa: CASSYGREPNEQYF
CDR3nt: TGTGCCAGCAGCTATGGTCGGGAACCAAACGAGCAGTACTTC

j_gene: TRBJ1-2
abundance: NA
v_gene: TRBV5-6
d_gene: TRBD1
CDR3aa: CASSTGTASSYYYGYTF
CDR3nt: TGTGCCAGCAGCACCGGGACAGCCTCCTCTTATTACTATGGCTACACCTTC

j_gene: TRBJ2-7
abundance: NA
v_gene: TRBV12-5
d_gene: NA
CDR3aa: CASGYAPGEQYF
CDR3nt: TGTGCTAGTGGTTACGCACCGGGAGAGCAGTACTTC

j_gene: TRBJ2-2
abundance: NA
v_gene: TRBV7-9
d_gene: NA
CDR3aa: CASSPPGGELFF
CDR3nt: TGTGCCAGCAGCCCCCCCGGCGGGGAGCTGTTTTTT

j_gene: TRBJ2-7
abundance: once
v_gene: TRBV2
d_gene: NA
CDR3aa: CASSGRRTPEYEQYF
CDR3nt: TGTGCCAGCAGCGGACGCCGGACTCCCGAGTACGAGCAGTACTTC

j_gene: TRBJ1-5
abundance: NA
v_gene: TRBV4-3
d_gene: NA
CDR3aa: CASSQVRTRSEYSNQPQHF
CDR3nt: TGCGCCAGCAGCCAAGTTAGAACCCGGTCGGAGTATAGCAATCAGCCCCAGCATTTT